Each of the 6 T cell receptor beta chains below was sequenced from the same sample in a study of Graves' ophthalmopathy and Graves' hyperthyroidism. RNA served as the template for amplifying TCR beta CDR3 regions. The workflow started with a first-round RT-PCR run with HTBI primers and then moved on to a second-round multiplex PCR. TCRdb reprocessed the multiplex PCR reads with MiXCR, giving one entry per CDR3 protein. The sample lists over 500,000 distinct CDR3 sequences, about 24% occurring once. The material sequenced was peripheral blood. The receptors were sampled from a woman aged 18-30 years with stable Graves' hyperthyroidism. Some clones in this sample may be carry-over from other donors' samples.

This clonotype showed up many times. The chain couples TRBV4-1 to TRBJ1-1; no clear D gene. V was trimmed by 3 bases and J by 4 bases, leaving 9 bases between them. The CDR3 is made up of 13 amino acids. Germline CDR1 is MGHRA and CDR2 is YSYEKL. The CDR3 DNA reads TGCGCCAGCAGCCAGCATACTCCCACTGAAGCTTTCTTT. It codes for CASSQHTPTEAFF.

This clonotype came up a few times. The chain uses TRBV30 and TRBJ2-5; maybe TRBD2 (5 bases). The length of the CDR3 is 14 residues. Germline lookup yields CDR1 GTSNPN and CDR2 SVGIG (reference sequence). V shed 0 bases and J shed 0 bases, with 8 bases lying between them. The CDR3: CAWSVQLDQETQYF. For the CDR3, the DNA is TGTGCCTGGAGTGTACAACTAGACCAAGAGACCCAGTACTTC.

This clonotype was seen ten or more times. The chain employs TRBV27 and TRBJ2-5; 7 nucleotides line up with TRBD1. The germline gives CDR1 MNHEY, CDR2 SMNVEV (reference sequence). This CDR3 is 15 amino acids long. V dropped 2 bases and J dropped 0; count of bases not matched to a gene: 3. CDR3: CASSLQGVHQETQYF. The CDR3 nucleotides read TGTGCCAGCAGTTTACAGGGGGTTCACCAAGAGACCCAGTACTTC.

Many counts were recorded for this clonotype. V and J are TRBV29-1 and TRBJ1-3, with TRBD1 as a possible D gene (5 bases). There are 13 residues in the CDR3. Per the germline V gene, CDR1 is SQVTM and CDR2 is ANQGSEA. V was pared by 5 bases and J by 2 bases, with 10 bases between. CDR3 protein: CSVPGGPGNTIYF. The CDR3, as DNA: TGCAGCGTTCCCGGGGGACCTGGAAACACCATATATTTT.

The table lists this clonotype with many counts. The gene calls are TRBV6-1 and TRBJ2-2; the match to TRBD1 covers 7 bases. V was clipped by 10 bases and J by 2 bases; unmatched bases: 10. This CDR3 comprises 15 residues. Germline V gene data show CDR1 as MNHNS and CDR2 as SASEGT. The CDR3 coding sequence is TGTGCCACCCGCCCCGGGACAGATAACACCGGGGAGCTGTTTTTT. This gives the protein CATRPGTDNTGELFF.

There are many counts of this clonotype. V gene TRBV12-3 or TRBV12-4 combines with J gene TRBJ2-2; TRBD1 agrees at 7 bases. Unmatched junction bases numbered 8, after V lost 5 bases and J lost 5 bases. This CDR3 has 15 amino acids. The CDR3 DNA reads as TGTGCCAGCAGTCTTAACAGGGGTTGGACCGGGGAGCTGTTTTTT. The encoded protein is CASSLNRGWTGELFF.